The 19 T cell receptor beta chains below all came from one sample that was sequenced in a study of radiotherapy plus CTLA-4 blockade in lung cancer. Method: immunoSEQ multiplex PCR; TCRdb's copy keeps in-frame clones and lacks some. The table shows 26,000 or so clones, with roughly four fifths occurring only once. The sample in question was peripheral blood, obtained from a patient treated with radiotherapy plus ipilimumab. These receptors came from a human donor with non-small cell lung cancer who had stable disease on radiotherapy plus ipilimumab.

J is TRBJ1-2 and V is TRBV5-6, with 8 bases identical to TRBD1. Germline assignment: CDR1 SGHDT and CDR2 YYEEEE. The V segment lost 0 bases and the J segment 7 bases; nucleotides outside the gene matches: 11. This CDR3 has 16 amino acids. In DNA, the CDR3 is TGTGCCAGCAGCTTGGGGGTGTGGACAGGGTCGGGTGGCTACACCTTC. It translates to CASSLGVWTGSGGYTF.

This clone is a singleton in its sample. V gene TRBV19 combines with J gene TRBJ2-1; 8 bases line up with TRBD1. The CDR3 contains 14 residues. CDR1 and CDR2 (germline): LNHDA, SQIVND (reference sequence). The J segment lost 6 bases and the V segment lost 6 bases, leaving 7 bases of the junction unmatched. Written as DNA, the CDR3 is TGTGCCAGTAGGTCCAGGGGGCTTAGCAATGAGCAGTTCTTC. This codes for CASRSRGLSNEQFF.

The chain recombines TRBV18 with TRBJ1-6, with 7 bases fitting TRBD1. The V and J ends lost 0 bases and 13 bases, in that order; junction bases with no gene match: 12. Germline CDR1 is KGHSH and CDR2 is LQKENI. This CDR3 spans 16 amino acids. The CDR3 is CASSPPGSPDRAPLHF. The CDR3 DNA sequence: TGTGCCAGCTCACCACCGGGATCTCCAGACAGGGCGCCCCTCCACTTT.

The rearrangement joins TRBV5-1 to TRBJ1-2; TRBD1 is a possible D gene (5 bases). Germline-derived CDR1 and CDR2 are SGHRS and YFSETQ. The CDR3 loop spans 14 amino acids. Trimming removed 1 base from V and 4 bases from J, with 11 bases in between. The CDR3 region has the DNA TGCGCCAGCAGCTTGTCCGAGGGGAGCTATGGCTACACCTTC. This codes for CASSLSEGSYGYTF.

This chain links TRBV9 with TRBJ1-6; D call uncertain. V shed 3 bases and J shed 1 base, with 11 bases lying between them. Germline V gene lookup returns CDR1 SGDLS and CDR2 YYNGEE. The CDR3 spans 16 residues. CDR3 DNA sequence: TGTGCCAGCAGCGGGAGCGCCAGTTCCTATAATTCACCCCTCCACTTT. It codes for CASSGSASSYNSPLHF.

The table lists this clone with a count of one. The V call is TRBV18, the J call TRBJ2-7, with D possibly matching TRBD1 (7 bases). Trimming pared 0 bases from V and 6 bases from J, leaving 18 bases between. The length of the CDR3 is 16 residues. The germline CDR1 and CDR2 sequences are KGHSH and LQKENI. CDR3 protein: CASSPPKGTVGLEQYF. The CDR3 nucleotides read TGTGCCAGCTCACCACCGAAGGGGACAGTGGGACTCGAGCAGTACTTC.

The chain uses TRBV5-4 and TRBJ1-1, with TRBD1 matching over 8 bases. There are 16 residues in the CDR3. After removal of 6 bases from V and 0 bases from J, the junction contained 10 bases not matched to a gene. CDR1 is SGHNT, CDR2 YYREEE, per germline (reference sequence). The CDR3 DNA reads TGTGCCAGCACCCCCGGGACAGGATTTTTGAACACTGAAGCTTTCTTT. It is translated as CASTPGTGFLNTEAFF.

J is TRBJ2-1 and V is TRBV5-1; D is undetermined. The V and J ends lost 0 bases and 0 bases respectively, with 10 bases between them. The CDR3 contains 16 residues. CDR1 and CDR2 (germline): SGHRS, YFSETQ. The CDR3 here is CASSLELGSSYNEQFF. The DNA for the CDR3 is TGCGCCAGCAGCTTGGAACTGGGAAGCTCCTACAATGAGCAGTTCTTC.

This chain uses TRBV6-6 with TRBJ1-5; TRBD1 matches 10 bases. The length of the CDR3 is 15 residues. Germline lookup yields CDR1 MNHNY and CDR2 SVGAGI (reference sequence). Trimming at V came to 6 bases and at J to 6 bases, leaving 8 bases not matched to a gene. CDR3 residues: CASRPTGTGVQPQHF. DNA of the CDR3: TGTGCCAGCAGGCCGACCGGGACAGGGGTTCAGCCCCAGCATTTT.

The chain links TRBV27 to TRBJ1-5; D call uncertain. The CDR3 loop spans 14 amino acids. Per germline, CDR1 MNHEY and CDR2 SMNVEV (reference sequence). V lost 5 bases to trimming and J lost 0 bases, with 8 bases between them. The CDR3 loop reads CASSTDYSNQPQHF. In DNA, the CDR3 is TGTGCCAGCAGTACGGACTATAGCAATCAGCCCCAGCATTTT.

This clone showed up just once. The chain couples TRBV5-8 to TRBJ1-3; D not certain. The CDR3 is 14 amino acids. Per germline, CDR1 SGHTS and CDR2 YDEGEE. Trimming removed 0 bases from V and 2 bases from J, with 6 bases in between. The CDR3 protein is CASSLGVTGNTIYF. The CDR3, as DNA: TGTGCCAGCAGCTTGGGGGTTACTGGAAACACCATATATTTT.

This chain links TRBV29-1 with TRBJ1-2; D is possibly TRBD1 (5 bases). Germline assignment: CDR1 SQVTM and CDR2 ANQGSEA. Trimming cost V 7 bases and J 4 bases, with 13 bases left between them. This CDR3 comprises 12 residues. The CDR3, as DNA: TGCAGCGCCTCGGGACGAGGCTATGGCTACACCTTC. Amino acid sequence: CSASGRGYGYTF.

The chain is built from TRBV6-5 and TRBJ1-2; D perhaps matches TRBD1 (6 bases). This CDR3 is 14 amino acids long. Trimming took off 0 bases at V and 8 bases at J, with 13 bases between the two ends. In germline, CDR1 is MNHEY, CDR2 SVGAGI. The CDR3 DNA is TGTGCCAGCAGTTACTCGGGGGGGCGAGAAGGCTACACCTTC. It encodes CASSYSGGREGYTF.

The chain uses TRBV13 and TRBJ2-1; tentatively, D is TRBD1 or TRBD2 (5 bases each). CDR1 is PRHDT, CDR2 FYEKMQ, per germline (reference sequence). Trimming stripped 5 bases from V and 8 bases from J, with 13 bases between. The CDR3 spans 13 residues. This CDR3 reads CASSPKRDHEQFF. CDR3 DNA sequence: TGTGCCAGCAGCCCTAAAAGGGACCATGAGCAGTTCTTC.

The rearrangement joins TRBV6-6 to TRBJ2-2, with 14 bases that match TRBD2. Germline CDR1 is MNHNY and CDR2 is SVGAGI (reference sequence). Unmatched junction bases numbered 7, after V lost 6 bases and J lost 7 bases. The CDR3 loop spans 16 amino acids. For the CDR3, the DNA is TGTGCCAGCAGCCAGACTAGCGGGGGGGCCGTCGGGGAGCTGTTTTTT. It specifies CASSQTSGGAVGELFF.

The J gene is TRBJ2-2, the V gene TRBV6-5; D call uncertain. The V gene's germline CDR1 is MNHEY and CDR2 SVGAGI. This CDR3 comprises 14 residues. The ends were cut back, 0 bases at V and 2 bases at J, with 4 bases in the middle. The CDR3 loop is CASSYSRNTGELFF. The DNA for the CDR3 is TGTGCCAGCAGTTACTCGCGCAACACCGGGGAGCTGTTTTTT.

The chain joins TRBV2 to TRBJ2-7; no firm D call. In germline, CDR1 is SNHLY, CDR2 FYNNEI. This CDR3 has 12 amino acids. Trimming pared 4 bases from V and 3 bases from J, leaving 7 bases between. CDR3 protein: CASSGNSYEQYV. The CDR3 region has the DNA TGTGCCAGCAGTGGAAACAGCTACGAGCAGTACGTC.

The rearrangement joins TRBV6-5 to TRBJ1-1, with no clear D. The V gene lost 5 bases and the J gene lost 1 base, with 8 bases spanning the gap. The V gene's germline CDR1 is MNHEY and CDR2 SVGAGI. CDR3 length equals 13 residues. The CDR3 DNA sequence: TGTGCCAGCAGTGAAAACAGGAACACTGAAGCTTTCTTT. It specifies CASSENRNTEAFF.

This clone was observed once. This sequence joins TRBV2 and TRBJ1-5; D is unresolved. Trimming took 1 base from V and 4 from J, leaving 11 bases between them. CDR1 is SNHLY and CDR2 is FYNNEI in the germline V gene. CDR3 size: 15 residues. In DNA, the CDR3 is TGTGCCAGCAGTGAAGATAGAGCACAAAATCAGCCCCAGCATTTT. Translated: CASSEDRAQNQPQHF.